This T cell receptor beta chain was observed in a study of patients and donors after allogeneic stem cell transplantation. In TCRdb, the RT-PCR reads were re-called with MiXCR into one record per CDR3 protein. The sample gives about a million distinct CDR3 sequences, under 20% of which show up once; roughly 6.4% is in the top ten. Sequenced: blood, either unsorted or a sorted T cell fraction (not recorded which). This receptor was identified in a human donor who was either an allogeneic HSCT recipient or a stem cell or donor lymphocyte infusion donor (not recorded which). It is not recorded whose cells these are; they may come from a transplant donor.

CDR3 in amino acids: CASRGDVSGANVLTF. Written as DNA, the CDR3 is TGCGCCAGCAGAGGGGACGTATCTGGGGCCAACGTCCTGACTTTC. The V call is TRBV5-1, the J call TRBJ2-6, with D tentatively TRBD1 or TRBD2 (5 bases each). The CDR3 has 15 amino acids. Trimming stripped 5 bases from V and 1 base from J, with 10 bases between. Germline assignment: CDR1 SGHRS and CDR2 YFSETQ.